This TCR beta chain was identified in a study of OX40 agonist ivuxolimab in advanced cancers. Study context: The patients got ivuxolimab, which is an agonistic anti-OX40 (CD134) antibody. Patients treated during dose escalation were battling hepatocellular carcinoma, melanoma, renal cell or head and neck cancer.

Here immunoSEQ multiplex PCR was the method, and the copy in TCRdb shows in-frame clones only, minus some. In the table there are about 40,000 clones, 88% of which are singletons. Comment on this clone: The antigen is not known.

The CDR3 totals 16 residues. CDR1 is MDHEN, CDR2 SYDVKM, per germline. V lost 4 bases and J lost 0, with 15 bases in between. Study results and limitations: People who partly responded at 0.1-3.0 mg/kg had some of the least clonal expansion seen.

The chain is built from TRBV28 and TRBJ2-5, with D unclear. The source was CD4+ or CD8+ T cells sorted from blood, collected in a trial of the OX40 agonist ivuxolimab. The sequence was obtained from an adult with an advanced solid tumor such as melanoma, head and neck, liver or kidney cancer. This chain's CDR3 is CASSSRAGPYQETQYF. CDR3 nucleotide sequence: TGTGCCAGCAGTTCCCGTGCAGGCCCCTACCAAGAGACCCAGTACTTC. Filled out from reference TRBV28 and TRBJ2-5, the complete variable domain reads DVKVTQSSRYLVKRTGEKVFLECVQDMDHENMFWYRQDPGLGLRLIYFSYDVKMKEKGDIPEGYSVSREKKERFSLILESASTNQTSMYLCASSSRAGPYQETQYFGPGTRLLVL.